This T cell receptor beta chain derives from a study of early stage breast cancer tumors (dated by TCRdb to 2016 to 2017). A note on the overall study: Of the 15 to 20 invasive breast tumors, roughly 13 were found to be estrogen receptor-positive, progesterone receptor-positive and HER2-negative. Across all samples, around 2.9 million templates representing roughly 1 million unique clonotypes were detected. On average, each sample had roughly 10-fold read coverage. Of the roughly 12 ER+/PR+/HER2- tumors, eight were classified as invasive ductal carcinomas and four as invasive lobular carcinomas. On the study overall, not on this receptor specifically: Chain pairing and functional markers such as CD4, CD8 and FOXP3 were not captured by bulk genomic DNA sequencing of unsorted cells. Compared with adjacent normal breast tissue, tumors had about 2.5-fold higher T cell density and higher clonality. Because the cohort was small, a breakdown by tumor subtype could not be done. Enriched TCRB sequences shared across patients were found to be mostly commonly generated sequences that were unlikely to play an important role in the tumor microenvironment. Repertoires from blood resembled normal breast more closely than tumor, and using blood as a reference for each tissue separated tumor from normal in most of the 16 patients.

Each sample was amplified in two independent genomic DNA replicates, using about 0.47 ug for blood and roughly 1.5 ug for tumor or normal breast. TCRB sequencing of genomic DNA was carried out with the ImmunoSeq Intro kit according to the manufacturer's instructions. Multiplex PCR was run for roughly 33 cycles using proprietary primers and spike-in control sequences for absolute quantification. Single-end 150-bp reads were used to sequence an 87-bp fragment spanning the CDR3 and the flanking V and J genes. Each lane of an Illumina MiSeq using version 3.0 chemistry carried seven multiplexed samples, with two replicates per sample. The original pipeline was this. Raw data were processed with the vendor's proprietary pipeline, and both replicates were merged into a single result per sample. A clonotype was defined as productive rearrangements that share the same V-gene family, CDR3 amino acid sequence and J-gene segment. Clonality was computed as 1 minus the normalized Shannon entropy (Pielou evenness) of TCRB abundances. T cell density was estimated as total templates divided by the number of input cells, with the number of input cells inferred from the DNA input amount. Recon with default parameters was used to estimate total repertoire diversity and clonality. A clonotype was considered tumor-enriched if its abundance in tumor exceeded 0.1% and was at least 32-fold higher than its abundance in normal breast. TCRdb carries this immuneACCESS record with in-frame sequences only. Its versions omit some clonotypes, under half of them owing to an unresolved V gene in the studies checked, with the rest unexplained. That table is the source of V, J and clone size, and D and trimming were worked out from the DNA. In all, the sample holds roughly 30,000 clones, and about four fifths of those were seen once. Jointly, the top ten make up less than 9.5% of the sample.

The germline V gene specifies MDHEN as CDR1 and SYDVKM as CDR2. The CDR3, cysteine through phenylalanine, is 14 amino acids long. The entry retains the CDR3 DNA only, 42 bases that are in frame from base 1. V is pared back by 6 bases and J by 3 bases, with 15 bases lying between the germline termini. About this clone itself: It lacks a known antigen. Base qualities are missing; no much larger clone stands one base away.

The study profiled bulk TCR beta-chain repertoires in matched peripheral blood, tumor and adjacent normal breast tissue taken from approximately 15 patients with early-stage breast cancer. Before surgery, whole blood (about 5-11 mL) was collected into EDTA tubes and processed within 2 hours. Ficoll-Paque centrifugation in SepMate-50 tubes was used to isolate peripheral blood mononuclear cells. For storage in liquid nitrogen, PBMCs were cryopreserved as aliquots of roughly 1.9 to 4.5 million cells in about 90% FBS with approximately 10% DMSO. The Qiagen AllPrep DNA/RNA Mini kit was used for genomic DNA extraction.

The sample was blood. The receptor was derived from a person in their fifties or sixties with breast cancer. The V and J genes are TRBV28 and TRBJ2-7, with a tentative D gene TRBD1 over 5 matching bases. The CDR3 has the sequence CASRWGRVGYEQYF. The nucleotide sequence reads as follows: TGTGCCAGCAGGTGGGGCCGGGTTGGCTACGAGCAGTACTTC. The CDR3 plus the reference TRBV28 and TRBJ2-7 genes for the other parts give the full variable domain: DVKVTQSSRYLVKRTGEKVFLECVQDMDHENMFWYRQDPGLGLRLIYFSYDVKMKEKGDIPEGYSVSREKKERFSLILESASTNQTSMYLCASRWGRVGYEQYFGPGTRLTVT.